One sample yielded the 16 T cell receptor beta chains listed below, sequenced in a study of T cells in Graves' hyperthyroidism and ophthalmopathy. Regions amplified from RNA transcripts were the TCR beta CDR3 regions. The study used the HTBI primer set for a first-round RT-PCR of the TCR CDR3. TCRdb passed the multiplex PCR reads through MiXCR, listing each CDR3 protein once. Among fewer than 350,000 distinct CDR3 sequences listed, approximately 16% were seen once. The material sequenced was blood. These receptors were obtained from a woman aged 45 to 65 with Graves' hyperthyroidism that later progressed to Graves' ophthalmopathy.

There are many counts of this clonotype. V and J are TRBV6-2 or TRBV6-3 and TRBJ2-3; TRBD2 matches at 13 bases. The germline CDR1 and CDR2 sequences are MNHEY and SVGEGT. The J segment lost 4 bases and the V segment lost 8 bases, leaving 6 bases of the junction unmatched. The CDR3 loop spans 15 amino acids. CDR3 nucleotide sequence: TGTGCCAGCTCAGGGACTAGCGGGATGGCAGATACGCAGTATTTT. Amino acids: CASSGTSGMADTQYF.

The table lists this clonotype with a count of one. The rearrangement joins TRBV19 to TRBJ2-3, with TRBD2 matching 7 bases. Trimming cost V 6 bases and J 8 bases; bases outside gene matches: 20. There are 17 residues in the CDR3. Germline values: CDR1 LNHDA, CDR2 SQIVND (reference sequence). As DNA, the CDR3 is TGTGCCAGTAGCTGGGAGGCTAGCGGATCTTGGGCAGGTACGCAGTATTTT. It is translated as CASSWEASGSWAGTQYF.

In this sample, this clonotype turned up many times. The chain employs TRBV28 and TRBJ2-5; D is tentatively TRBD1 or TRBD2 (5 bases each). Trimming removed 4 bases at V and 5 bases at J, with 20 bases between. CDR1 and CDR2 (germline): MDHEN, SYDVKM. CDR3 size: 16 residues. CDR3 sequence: CASSSAGTRAQETQYF. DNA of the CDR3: TGTGCCAGCAGTTCCGCCGGGACCCGGGCGCAGGAGACCCAGTACTTC.

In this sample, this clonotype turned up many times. CDR3 sequence: CASSSQDTSPNYGYTF. The CDR3 nucleotides are TGTGCCAGCAGTTCCCAGGACACTTCCCCTAACTATGGCTACACCTTC. The chain employs TRBV6-2 or TRBV6-3 and TRBJ1-2, with D perhaps TRBD1 (5 bases). V gave up 4 bases and J gave up 0 bases, with 15 bases separating them. This CDR3 is built from 16 residues. Germline assignment: CDR1 MNHEY and CDR2 SVGEGT.

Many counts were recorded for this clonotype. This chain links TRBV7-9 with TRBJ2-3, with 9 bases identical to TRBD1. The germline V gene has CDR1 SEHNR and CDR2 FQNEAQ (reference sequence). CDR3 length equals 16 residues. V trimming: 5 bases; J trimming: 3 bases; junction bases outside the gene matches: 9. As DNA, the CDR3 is TGTGCCAGCAGCAGTCCGACAGGGGGGAAAACAGATACGCAGTATTTT. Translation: CASSSPTGGKTDTQYF.

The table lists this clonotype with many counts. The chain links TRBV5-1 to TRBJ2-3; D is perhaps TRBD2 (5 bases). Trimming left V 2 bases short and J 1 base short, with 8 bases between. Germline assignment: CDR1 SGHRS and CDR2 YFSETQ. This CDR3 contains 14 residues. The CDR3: CASSFAGRTDTQYF. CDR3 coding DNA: TGCGCCAGCAGCTTTGCGGGCCGCACAGATACGCAGTATTTT.

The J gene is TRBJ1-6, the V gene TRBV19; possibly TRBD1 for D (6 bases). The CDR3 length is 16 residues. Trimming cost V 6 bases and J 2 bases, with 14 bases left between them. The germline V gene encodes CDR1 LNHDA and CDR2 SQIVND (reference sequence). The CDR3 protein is CASRRGRGAYNSPLHF. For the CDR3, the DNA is TGTGCCAGTAGGAGGGGGAGGGGTGCCTATAATTCACCCCTCCACTTT.

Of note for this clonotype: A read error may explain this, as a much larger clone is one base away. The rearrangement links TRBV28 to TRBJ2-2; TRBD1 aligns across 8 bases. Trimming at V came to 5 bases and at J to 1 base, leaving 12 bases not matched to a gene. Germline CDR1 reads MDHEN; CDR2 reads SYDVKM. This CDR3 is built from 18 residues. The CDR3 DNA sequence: TGTGCCAGCAGTGAGCCGGCCGCCGGGACAGGGAACACCGGGGAGCTGTTTTTT. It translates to CASSEPAAGTGNTGELFF.

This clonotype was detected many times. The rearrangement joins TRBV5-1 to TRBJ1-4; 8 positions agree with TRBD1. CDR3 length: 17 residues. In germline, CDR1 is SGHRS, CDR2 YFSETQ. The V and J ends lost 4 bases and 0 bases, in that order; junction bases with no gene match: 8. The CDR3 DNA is TGCGCCAGCAGCACCGGGACAGGATCGGCAACTAATGAAAAACTGTTTTTT. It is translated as CASSTGTGSATNEKLFF.

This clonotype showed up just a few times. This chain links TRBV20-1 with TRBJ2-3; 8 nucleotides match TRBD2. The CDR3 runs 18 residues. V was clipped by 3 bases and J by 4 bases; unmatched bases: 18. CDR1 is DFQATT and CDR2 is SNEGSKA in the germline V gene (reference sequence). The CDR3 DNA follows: TGCAGTGCTAGTGAGTTGGGGAGCGGGAGTCGATCCTCAGATACGCAGTATTTT. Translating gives CSASELGSGSRSSDTQYF.

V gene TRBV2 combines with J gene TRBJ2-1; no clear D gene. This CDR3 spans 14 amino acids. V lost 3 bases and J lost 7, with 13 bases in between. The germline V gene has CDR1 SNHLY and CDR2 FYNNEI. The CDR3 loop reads CASSDTTAENEQFF. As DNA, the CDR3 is TGTGCCAGCAGTGACACCACTGCGGAGAATGAGCAGTTCTTC.

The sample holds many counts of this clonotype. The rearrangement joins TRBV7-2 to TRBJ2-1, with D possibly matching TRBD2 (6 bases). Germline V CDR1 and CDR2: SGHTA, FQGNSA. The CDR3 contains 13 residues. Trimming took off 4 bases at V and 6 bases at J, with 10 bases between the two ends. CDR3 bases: TGTGCCAGCAGCTCATTGACTAGCAATGAGCAGTTCTTC. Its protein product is CASSSLTSNEQFF.

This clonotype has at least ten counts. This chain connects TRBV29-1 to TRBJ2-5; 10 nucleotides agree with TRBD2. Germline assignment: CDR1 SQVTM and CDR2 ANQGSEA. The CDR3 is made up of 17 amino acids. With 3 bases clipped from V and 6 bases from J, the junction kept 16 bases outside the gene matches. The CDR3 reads CSVERASGGLIRQTQYF. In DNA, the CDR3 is TGCAGCGTTGAGAGGGCTAGCGGGGGTCTTATTCGGCAGACCCAGTACTTC. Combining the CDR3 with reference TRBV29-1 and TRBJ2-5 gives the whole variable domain SAVISQKPSRDICQRGTSLTIQCQVDSQVTMMFWYRQQPGQSLTLIATANQGSEATYESGFVIDKFPISRPNLTFSTLTVSNMSPEDSSIYLCSVERASGGLIRQTQYFGPGTRLLVL.

In DNA form, the CDR3 reads TGTGCCAGTAGTATTTCGGGTTTCCGAGGCGACTATGGCTACACCTTC. Translated: CASSISGFRGDYGYTF. The J gene is TRBJ1-2, the V gene TRBV19; D is uncertain. The germline gives CDR1 LNHDA, CDR2 SQIVND (reference sequence). The V end lost 3 bases, the J end lost 3 bases, and 17 bases lay between the germline ends. The CDR3 spans 16 residues.

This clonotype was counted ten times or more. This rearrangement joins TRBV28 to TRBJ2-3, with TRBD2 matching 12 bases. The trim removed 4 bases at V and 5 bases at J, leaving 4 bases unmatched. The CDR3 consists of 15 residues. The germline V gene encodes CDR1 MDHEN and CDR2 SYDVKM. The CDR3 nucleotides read TGTGCCAGCAGTTCTTGGACTAGCGGGAAAGATACGCAGTATTTT. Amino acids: CASSSWTSGKDTQYF.

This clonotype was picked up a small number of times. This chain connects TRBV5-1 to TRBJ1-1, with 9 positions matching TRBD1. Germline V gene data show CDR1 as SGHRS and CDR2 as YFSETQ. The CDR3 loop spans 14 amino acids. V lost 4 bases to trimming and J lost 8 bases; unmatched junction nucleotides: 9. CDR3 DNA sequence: TGCGCCAGCAGCCGAGTCCCGGGACAGGGAGAAGCTTTCTTT. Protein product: CASSRVPGQGEAFF.